One T cell receptor beta chain is described in this entry. Antigen: not known. This sample was included in a study of T cells after yellow fever vaccination. Findings and caveats of the study: Reappearing after the booster were most of the clones from primary vaccination (about 96% CD4, 88% CD8).

A single record per CDR3 protein comes from TCRdb applying MiXCR to the 5' RACE reads. Of under 600,000 distinct CDR3 sequences in the sample, less than 25% were seen once. Germline CDR1 is MGHRA and CDR2 is YSYEKL. This CDR3 contains 15 residues. V was pared by 3 bases and J by 0 bases, with 9 bases between. This chain links TRBV4-1 with TRBJ1-5; maybe TRBD1 (6 bases). The input for sequencing was PBMCs, taken roughly 23 days after the first yellow fever vaccination. The sequence was collected from a man aged 18 to 35 who received the YFV17D yellow fever vaccine. This CDR3 reads CASSHYRDSNQPQHF. CDR3 DNA: TGCGCCAGCAGCCATTACAGGGATAGCAATCAGCCCCAGCATTTT.